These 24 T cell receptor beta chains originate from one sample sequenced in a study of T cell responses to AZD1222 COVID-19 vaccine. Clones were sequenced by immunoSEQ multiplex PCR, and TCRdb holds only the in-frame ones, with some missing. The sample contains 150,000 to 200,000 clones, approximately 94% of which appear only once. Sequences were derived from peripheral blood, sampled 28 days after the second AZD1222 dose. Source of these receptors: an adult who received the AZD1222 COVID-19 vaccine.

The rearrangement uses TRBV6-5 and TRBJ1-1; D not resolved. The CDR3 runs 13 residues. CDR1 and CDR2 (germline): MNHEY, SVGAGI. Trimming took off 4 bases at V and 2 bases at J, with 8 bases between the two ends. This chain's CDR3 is CASSWSVNTEAFF. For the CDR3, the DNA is TGTGCCAGCAGTTGGAGCGTAAACACTGAAGCTTTCTTT.

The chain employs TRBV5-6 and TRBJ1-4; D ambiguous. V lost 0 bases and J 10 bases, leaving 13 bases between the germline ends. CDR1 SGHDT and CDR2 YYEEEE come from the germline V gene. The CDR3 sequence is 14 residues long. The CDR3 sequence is CASSLGPGSGKLFF. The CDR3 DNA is TGTGCCAGCAGCTTGGGTCCCGGGTCTGGAAAACTGTTTTTT.

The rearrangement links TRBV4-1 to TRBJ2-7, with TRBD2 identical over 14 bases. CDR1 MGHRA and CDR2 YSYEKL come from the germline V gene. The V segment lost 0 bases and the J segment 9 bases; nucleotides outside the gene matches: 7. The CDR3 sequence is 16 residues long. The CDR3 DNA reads TGCGCCAGCAGCCAAGATGGGACTAGCGGGAGCTTGCCGCAGTACTTC. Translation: CASSQDGTSGSLPQYF.

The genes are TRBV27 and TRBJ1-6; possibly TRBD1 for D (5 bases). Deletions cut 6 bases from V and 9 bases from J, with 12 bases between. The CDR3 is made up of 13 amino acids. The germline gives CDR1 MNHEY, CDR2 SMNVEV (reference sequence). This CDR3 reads CASRNGALSPLHF. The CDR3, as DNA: TGTGCCAGCAGGAACGGGGCCCTTTCACCCCTCCACTTT.

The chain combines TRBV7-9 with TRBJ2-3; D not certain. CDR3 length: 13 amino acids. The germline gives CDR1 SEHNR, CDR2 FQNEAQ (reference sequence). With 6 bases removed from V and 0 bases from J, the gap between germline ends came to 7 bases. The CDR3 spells CASRGWSTDTQYF. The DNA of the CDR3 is TGTGCCAGCAGGGGCTGGAGCACAGATACGCAGTATTTT.

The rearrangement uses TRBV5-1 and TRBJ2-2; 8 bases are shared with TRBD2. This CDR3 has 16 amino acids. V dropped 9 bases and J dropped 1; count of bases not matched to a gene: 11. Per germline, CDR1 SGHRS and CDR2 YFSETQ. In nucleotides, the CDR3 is TGCGCCACTTCCCCCGCGGGGGGCTGGAACACCGGGGAGCTGTTTTTT. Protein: CATSPAGGWNTGELFF.

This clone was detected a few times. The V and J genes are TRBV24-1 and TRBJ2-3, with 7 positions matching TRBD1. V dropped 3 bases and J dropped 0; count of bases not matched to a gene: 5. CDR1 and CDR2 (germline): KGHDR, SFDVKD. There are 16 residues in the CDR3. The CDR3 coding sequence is TGTGCCACCAGTGATCCGACAGGGTCGAGCACAGATACGCAGTATTTT. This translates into CATSDPTGSSTDTQYF.

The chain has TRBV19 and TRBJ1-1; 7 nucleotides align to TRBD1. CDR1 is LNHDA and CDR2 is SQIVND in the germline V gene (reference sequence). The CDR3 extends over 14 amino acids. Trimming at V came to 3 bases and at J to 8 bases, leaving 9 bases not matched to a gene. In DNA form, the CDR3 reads TGTGCCAGTAGTATTACGACAGGGAAGGTCGAAGCTTTCTTT. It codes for CASSITTGKVEAFF.

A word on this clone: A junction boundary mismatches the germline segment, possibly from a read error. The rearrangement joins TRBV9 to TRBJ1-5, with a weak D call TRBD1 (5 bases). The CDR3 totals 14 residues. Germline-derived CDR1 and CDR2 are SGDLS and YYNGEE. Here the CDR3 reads CASSPDGTPQAQHF. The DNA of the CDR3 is TGTGCCAGCAGCCCAGACGGGACCCCTCAGGCCCAGCATTTT.

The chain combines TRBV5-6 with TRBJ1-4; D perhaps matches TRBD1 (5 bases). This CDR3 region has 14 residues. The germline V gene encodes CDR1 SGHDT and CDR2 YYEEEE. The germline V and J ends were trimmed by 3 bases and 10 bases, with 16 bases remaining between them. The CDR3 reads CASSSREKKGKLFF. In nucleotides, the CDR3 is TGTGCCAGCAGCTCCAGGGAAAAAAAGGGAAAACTGTTTTTT.

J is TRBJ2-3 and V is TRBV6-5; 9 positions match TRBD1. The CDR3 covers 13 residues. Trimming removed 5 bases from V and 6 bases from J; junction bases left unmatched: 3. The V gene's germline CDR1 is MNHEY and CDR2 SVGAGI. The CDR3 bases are TGTGCCAGCAGTACAGGGGGCAGGGATACGCAGTATTTT. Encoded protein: CASSTGGRDTQYF.

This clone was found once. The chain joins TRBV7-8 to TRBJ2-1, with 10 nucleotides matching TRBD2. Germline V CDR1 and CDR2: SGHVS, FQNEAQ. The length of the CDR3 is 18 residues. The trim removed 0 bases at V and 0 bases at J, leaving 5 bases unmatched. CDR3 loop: CASSLAVLAGFSYNEQFF. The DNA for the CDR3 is TGTGCCAGCAGCTTAGCGGTACTAGCGGGGTTCTCCTACAATGAGCAGTTCTTC.

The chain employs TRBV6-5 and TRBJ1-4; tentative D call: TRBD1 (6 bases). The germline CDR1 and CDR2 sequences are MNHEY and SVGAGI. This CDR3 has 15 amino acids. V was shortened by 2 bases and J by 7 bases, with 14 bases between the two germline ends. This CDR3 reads CASSYTDGQFEKLFF. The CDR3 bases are TGTGCCAGCAGTTACACCGACGGACAGTTTGAAAAACTGTTTTTT.

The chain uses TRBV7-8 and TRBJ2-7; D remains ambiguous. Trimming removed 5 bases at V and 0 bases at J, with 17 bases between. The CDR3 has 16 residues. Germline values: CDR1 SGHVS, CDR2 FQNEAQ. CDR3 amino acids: CASSQLGRQSSYEQYF. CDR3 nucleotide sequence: TGTGCCAGCAGCCAACTTGGACGTCAAAGCTCCTACGAGCAGTACTTC.

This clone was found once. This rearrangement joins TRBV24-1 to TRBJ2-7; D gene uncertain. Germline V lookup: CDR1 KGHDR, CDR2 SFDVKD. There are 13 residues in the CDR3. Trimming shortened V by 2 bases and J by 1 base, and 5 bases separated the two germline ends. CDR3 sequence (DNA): TGTGCCACCAGTGATTCAGCTTCCTACGAGCAGTACTTC. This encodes CATSDSASYEQYF.

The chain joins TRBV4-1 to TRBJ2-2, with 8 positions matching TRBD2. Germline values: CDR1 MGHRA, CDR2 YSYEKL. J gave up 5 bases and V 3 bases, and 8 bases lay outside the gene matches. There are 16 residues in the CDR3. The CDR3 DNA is TGCGCCAGCAGCCATTTAGCGGGAAAGTTAACCGGGGAGCTGTTTTTT. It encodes CASSHLAGKLTGELFF.

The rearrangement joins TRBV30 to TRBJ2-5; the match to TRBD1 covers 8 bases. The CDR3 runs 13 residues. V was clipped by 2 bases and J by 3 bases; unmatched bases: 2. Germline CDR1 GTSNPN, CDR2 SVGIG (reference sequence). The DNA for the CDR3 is TGTGCCTGGAGTCCAGGGGGCGAAGAGACCCAGTACTTC. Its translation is CAWSPGGEETQYF. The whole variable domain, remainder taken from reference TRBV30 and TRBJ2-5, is SQTIHQWPATLVQPVGSPLSLECTVEGTSNPNLYWYRQAAGRGLQLLFYSVGIGQISSEVPQNLSASRPQDRQFILSSKKLLLSDSGFYLCAWSPGGEETQYFGPGTRLLVL.

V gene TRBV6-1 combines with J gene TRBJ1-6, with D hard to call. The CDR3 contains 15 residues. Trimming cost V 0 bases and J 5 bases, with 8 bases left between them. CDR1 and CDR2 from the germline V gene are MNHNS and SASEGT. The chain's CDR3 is CASSEAGMNNSPLHF. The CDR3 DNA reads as TGTGCCAGCAGTGAAGCCGGGATGAATAATTCACCCCTCCACTTT.

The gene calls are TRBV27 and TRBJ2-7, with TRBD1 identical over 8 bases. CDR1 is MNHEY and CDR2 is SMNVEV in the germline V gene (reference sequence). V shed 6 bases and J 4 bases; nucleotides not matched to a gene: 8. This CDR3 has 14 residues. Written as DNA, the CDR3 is TGTGCCAGCAGGATCGGACAGGGAGCTTACGAGCAGTACTTC. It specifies CASRIGQGAYEQYF.

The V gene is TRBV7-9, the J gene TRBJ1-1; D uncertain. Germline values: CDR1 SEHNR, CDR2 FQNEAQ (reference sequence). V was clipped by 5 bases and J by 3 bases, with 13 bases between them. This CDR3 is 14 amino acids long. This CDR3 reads CASSLTGSYTEAFF. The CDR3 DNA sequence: TGTGCCAGCAGCCTCACGGGATCATACACTGAAGCTTTCTTT.

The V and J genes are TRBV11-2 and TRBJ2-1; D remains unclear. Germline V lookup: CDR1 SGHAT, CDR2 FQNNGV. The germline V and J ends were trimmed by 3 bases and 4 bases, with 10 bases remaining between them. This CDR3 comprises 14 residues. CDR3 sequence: CASSFPDPYNEQFF. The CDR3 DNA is TGTGCCAGCAGCTTCCCAGACCCTTACAATGAGCAGTTCTTC.

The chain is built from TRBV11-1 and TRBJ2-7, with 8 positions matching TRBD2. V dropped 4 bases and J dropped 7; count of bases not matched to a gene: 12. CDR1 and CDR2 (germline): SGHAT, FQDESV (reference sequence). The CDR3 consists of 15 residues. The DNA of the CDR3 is TGTGCCAGCAGCTCCGGAGCGGGGGCGAGGCTTGAGCAGTACTTC. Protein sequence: CASSSGAGARLEQYF.

The CDR3 DNA follows: TGTGCCAGCAGCCGTACCCCGGACAACGCCTACGAGCAGTACTTC. It yields the protein CASSRTPDNAYEQYF. The chain carries TRBV14 and TRBJ2-7, with D perhaps TRBD1 (5 bases). This CDR3 is built from 15 residues. Germline V gene lookup returns CDR1 SGHDN and CDR2 FVKESK. V lost 4 bases, J lost 2 bases, and 15 bases lay in between.

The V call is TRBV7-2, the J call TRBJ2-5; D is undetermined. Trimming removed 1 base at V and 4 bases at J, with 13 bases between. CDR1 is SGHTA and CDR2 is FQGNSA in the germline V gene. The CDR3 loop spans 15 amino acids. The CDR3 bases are TGTGCCAGCAGCTTAGGGATGACACTTATAGAGACCCAGTACTTC. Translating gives CASSLGMTLIETQYF.